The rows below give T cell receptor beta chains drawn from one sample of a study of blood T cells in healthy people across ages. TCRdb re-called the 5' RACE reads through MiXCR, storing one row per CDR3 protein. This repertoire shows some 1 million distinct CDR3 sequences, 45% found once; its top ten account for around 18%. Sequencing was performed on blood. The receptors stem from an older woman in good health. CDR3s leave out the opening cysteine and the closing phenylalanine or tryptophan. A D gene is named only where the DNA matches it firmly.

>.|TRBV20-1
SASDGGMRTEAF
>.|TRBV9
ASSASPATNQGTEAF
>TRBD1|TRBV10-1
ASRLDRAYEQY
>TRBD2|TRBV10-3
AISRRTSGSYQETQY
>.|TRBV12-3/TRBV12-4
ASSPPLARVGTDTQY
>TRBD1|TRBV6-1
ASSDPGQGSNEQY
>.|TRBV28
ASSVGTPNEQF
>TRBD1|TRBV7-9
ASSRTGGNEKLF
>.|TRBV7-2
ASSSVGTGELF
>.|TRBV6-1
ASSVAHHSPNYGYT
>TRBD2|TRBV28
ASSLRASGRREQY
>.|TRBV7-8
ASSPPRGRANYEQY
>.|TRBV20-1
SARAAGTSSYEQY
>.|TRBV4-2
ASSQDRGGNSGNEQY
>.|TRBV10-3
AISESKGGGTQY